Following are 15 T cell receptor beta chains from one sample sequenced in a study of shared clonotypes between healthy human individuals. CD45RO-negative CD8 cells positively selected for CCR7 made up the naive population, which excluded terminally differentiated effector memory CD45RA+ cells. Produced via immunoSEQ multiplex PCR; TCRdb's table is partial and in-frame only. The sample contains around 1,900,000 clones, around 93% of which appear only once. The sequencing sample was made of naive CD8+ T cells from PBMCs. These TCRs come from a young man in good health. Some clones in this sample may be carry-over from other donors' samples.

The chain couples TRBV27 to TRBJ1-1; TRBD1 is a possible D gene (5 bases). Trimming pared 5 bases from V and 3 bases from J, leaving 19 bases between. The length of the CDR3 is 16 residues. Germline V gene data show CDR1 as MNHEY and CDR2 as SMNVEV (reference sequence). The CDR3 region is CASSASGEGRDTEAFF. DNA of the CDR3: TGTGCCAGCAGTGCCTCAGGTGAGGGGAGAGACACTGAAGCTTTCTTT.

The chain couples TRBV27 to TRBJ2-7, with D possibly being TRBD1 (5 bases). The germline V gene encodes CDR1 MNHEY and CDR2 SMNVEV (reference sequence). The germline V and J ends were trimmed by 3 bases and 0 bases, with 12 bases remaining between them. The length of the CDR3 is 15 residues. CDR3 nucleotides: TGTGCCAGCAGTTTGGGGCGTTTCAGCTCCTACGAGCAGTACTTC. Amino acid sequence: CASSLGRFSSYEQYF.

CDR3 sequence reads: CASSVGAGRRPYEQYF. CDR3 nucleotide sequence: TGTGCCAGCAGCGTAGGGGCAGGGCGGCGGCCCTACGAGCAGTACTTC. This chain connects TRBV9 to TRBJ2-7; tentatively, D is TRBD1 (5 bases). The CDR3 extends over 16 amino acids. Trimming removed 0 bases at V and 2 bases at J, with 15 bases between. The V gene's germline CDR1 is SGDLS and CDR2 YYNGEE.

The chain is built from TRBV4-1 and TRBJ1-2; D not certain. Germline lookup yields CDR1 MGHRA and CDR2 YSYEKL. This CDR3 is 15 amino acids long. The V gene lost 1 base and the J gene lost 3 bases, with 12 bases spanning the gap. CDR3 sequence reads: CASSQGVRSDYGYTF. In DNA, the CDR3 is TGCGCCAGCAGCCAAGGGGTCCGGTCCGACTATGGCTACACCTTC.

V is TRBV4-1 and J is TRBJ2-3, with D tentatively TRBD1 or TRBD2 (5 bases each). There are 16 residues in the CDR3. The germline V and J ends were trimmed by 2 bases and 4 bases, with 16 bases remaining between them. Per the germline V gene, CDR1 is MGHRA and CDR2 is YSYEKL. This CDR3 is CASSQQGVRVPDTQYF. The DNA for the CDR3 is TGCGCCAGCAGCCAACAGGGAGTGCGAGTTCCAGATACGCAGTATTTT.

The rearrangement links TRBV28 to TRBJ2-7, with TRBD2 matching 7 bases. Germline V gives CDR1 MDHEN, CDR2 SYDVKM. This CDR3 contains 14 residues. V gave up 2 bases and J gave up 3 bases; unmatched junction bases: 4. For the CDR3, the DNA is TGTGCCAGCAGTTTACAAGGGGAGGGCTACGAGCAGTACTTC. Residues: CASSLQGEGYEQYF.

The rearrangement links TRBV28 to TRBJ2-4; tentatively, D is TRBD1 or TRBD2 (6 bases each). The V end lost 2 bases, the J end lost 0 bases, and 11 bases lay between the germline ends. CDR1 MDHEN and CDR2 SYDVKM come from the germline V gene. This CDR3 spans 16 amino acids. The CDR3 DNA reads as TGTGCCAGCAGTTTAAAAAGGGGGGAAGCCAAAAACATTCAGTACTTC. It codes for CASSLKRGEAKNIQYF.

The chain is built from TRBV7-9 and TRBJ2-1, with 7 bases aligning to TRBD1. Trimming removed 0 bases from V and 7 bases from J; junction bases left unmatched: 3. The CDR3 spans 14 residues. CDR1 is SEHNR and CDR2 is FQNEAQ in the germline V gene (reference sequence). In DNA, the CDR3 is TGTGCCAGCAGCTTAGCAAACAGGGGAAATGAGCAGTTCTTC. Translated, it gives CASSLANRGNEQFF.

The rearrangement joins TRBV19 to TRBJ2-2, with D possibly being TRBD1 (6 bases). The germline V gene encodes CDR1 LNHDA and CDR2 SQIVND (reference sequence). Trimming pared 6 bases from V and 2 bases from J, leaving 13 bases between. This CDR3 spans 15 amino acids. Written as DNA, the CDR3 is TGTGCCAGTAGCGTTCGACAGGATAACACCGGGGAGCTGTTTTTT. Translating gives CASSVRQDNTGELFF.

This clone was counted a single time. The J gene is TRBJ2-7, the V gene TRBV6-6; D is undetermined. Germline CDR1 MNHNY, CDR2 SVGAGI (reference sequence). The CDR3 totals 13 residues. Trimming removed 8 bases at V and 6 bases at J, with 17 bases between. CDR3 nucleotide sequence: TGTGCCAGCTTAGACTTAGTCGGTGGCGAGCAGTACTTC. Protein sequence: CASLDLVGGEQYF.

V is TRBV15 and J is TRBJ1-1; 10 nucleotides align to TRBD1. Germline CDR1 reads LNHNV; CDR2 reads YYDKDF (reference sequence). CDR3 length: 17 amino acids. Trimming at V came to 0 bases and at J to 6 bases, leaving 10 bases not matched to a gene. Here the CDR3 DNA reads TGTGCCACCAGCAGAGAGGGGGCGGGGGACAGGGGCGCTGAAGCTTTCTTT. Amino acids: CATSREGAGDRGAEAFF.

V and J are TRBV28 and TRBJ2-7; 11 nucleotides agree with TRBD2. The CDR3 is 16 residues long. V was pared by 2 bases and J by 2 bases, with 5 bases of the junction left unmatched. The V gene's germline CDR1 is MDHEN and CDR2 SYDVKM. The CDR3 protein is CASSLMTSGKTYEQYF. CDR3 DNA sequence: TGTGCCAGCAGTTTAATGACTAGCGGGAAGACCTACGAGCAGTACTTC.

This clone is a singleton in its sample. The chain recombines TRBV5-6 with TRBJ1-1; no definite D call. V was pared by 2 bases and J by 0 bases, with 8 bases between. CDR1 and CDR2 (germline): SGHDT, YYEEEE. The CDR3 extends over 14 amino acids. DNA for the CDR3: TGTGCCAGCAGCTTCAGTACCTTGAACACTGAAGCTTTCTTT. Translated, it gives CASSFSTLNTEAFF.

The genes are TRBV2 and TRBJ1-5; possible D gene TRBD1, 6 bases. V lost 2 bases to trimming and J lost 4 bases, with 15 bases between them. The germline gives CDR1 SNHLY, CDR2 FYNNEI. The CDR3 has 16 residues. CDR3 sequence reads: CASSERWGRGNQPQHF. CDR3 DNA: TGTGCCAGCAGTGAAAGGTGGGGCAGGGGTAATCAGCCCCAGCATTTT.

In DNA, the CDR3 is TGTGCCAGCAGCGTAGTGCTAGACACAGATACGCAGTATTTT. Translated: CASSVVLDTDTQYF. The chain carries TRBV9 and TRBJ2-3; D is unresolved. Germline CDR1 SGDLS, CDR2 YYNGEE. Trimming took 0 bases from V and 2 from J, leaving 7 bases between them. CDR3 length: 14 amino acids.